The 8 T cell receptor beta chains listed next were all sequenced from one sample in a study of OX40 agonist ivuxolimab in advanced cancers. Libraries were prepared by immunoSEQ multiplex PCR; TCRdb keeps only in-frame clonotypes and omits some of them. This sample has about 81,000 clones, with around 90% found just once. The sequences come from CD4+ or CD8+ T cells sorted from blood, collected in a trial of the OX40 agonist ivuxolimab. These receptors all stem from an adult with an advanced solid tumor such as melanoma, head and neck, liver or kidney cancer.

The chain uses TRBV11-1 and TRBJ2-7, with 8 bases lining up with TRBD2. From germline, CDR1 is SGHAT and CDR2 FQDESV (reference sequence). This CDR3 has 15 residues. With V trimmed by 7 bases and J by 0 bases, 8 bases remained unmatched. The CDR3 sequence is CASTLGRALSYEQYF. The CDR3 DNA sequence: TGTGCCAGCACCCTCGGGAGGGCCCTCTCCTACGAGCAGTACTTC.

The rearrangement joins TRBV2 to TRBJ2-3, with 8 bases identical to TRBD2. The CDR3 runs 14 residues. Germline V gene data show CDR1 as SNHLY and CDR2 as FYNNEI. V lost 4 bases, J lost 5 bases, and 5 bases stayed unmatched. The CDR3 region is CASSGRGGRDTQYF. The CDR3 region has the DNA TGTGCCAGCAGTGGCCGGGGGGGCCGAGATACGCAGTATTTT. The full variable domain, completed using reference TRBV2 and TRBJ2-3, is EPEVTQTPSHQVTQMGQEVILRCVPISNHLYFYWYRQILGQKVEFLVSFYNNEISEKSEIFDDQFSVERPDGSNFTLKIRSTKLEDSAMYFCASSGRGGRDTQYFGPGTRLTVL.

The chain recombines TRBV7-9 with TRBJ1-2; unclear D gene. The V gene lost 8 bases and the J gene lost 4 bases, with 8 bases spanning the gap. This CDR3 contains 11 residues. Germline V gene data show CDR1 as SEHNR and CDR2 as FQNEAQ (reference sequence). The chain's CDR3 is CASGSPYGYTF. The CDR3 coding sequence is TGTGCCAGCGGGAGTCCCTATGGCTACACCTTC.

This chain joins TRBV28 and TRBJ1-3; no clear D gene. CDR3 length equals 16 residues. With 4 bases removed from V and 7 bases from J, the gap between germline ends came to 20 bases. Germline lookup yields CDR1 MDHEN and CDR2 SYDVKM. CDR3 nucleotide sequence: TGTGCCAGCAGTTCACGGATACGAAATCTCGGGAACACCATATATTTT. Translated, it gives CASSSRIRNLGNTIYF.

The V call is TRBV5-1, the J call TRBJ2-1; D is unclear. CDR3 length equals 15 residues. Germline assignment: CDR1 SGHRS and CDR2 YFSETQ. The V and J ends lost 6 bases and 1 base respectively, with 14 bases between them. In DNA, the CDR3 is TGCGCCAGCAATTTTGAGGCCCAATCCTACAATGAGCAGTTCTTC. The encoded protein is CASNFEAQSYNEQFF.

The chain has TRBV10-3 and TRBJ1-2; 10 nucleotides line up with TRBD1. CDR1 is ENHRY, CDR2 SYGVKD, per germline. The CDR3 sequence is 16 residues long. V shed 4 bases, J shed 7 bases, and the junction held 12 bases outside the gene matches. As DNA, the CDR3 is TGTGCCATCAGTGGGGGCCCCGGGACAGGGGTTGGTGGCTACACCTTC. The encoded protein is CAISGGPGTGVGGYTF.

The chain recombines TRBV25-1 with TRBJ1-6, with TRBD1 as a possible D gene (5 bases). The CDR3 totals 14 residues. Germline lookup yields CDR1 MGHDK and CDR2 SYGVNS. V dropped 1 base and J dropped 8 bases, with 9 bases sitting between them. For the CDR3, the DNA is TGTGCCAGCAGTGAATTGGGGGGGGATTCACCCCTCCACTTT. It is translated as CASSELGGDSPLHF.

This chain joins TRBV6-5 and TRBJ1-3; D not resolved. Germline V gene data show CDR1 as MNHEY and CDR2 as SVGAGI. The CDR3 has 14 amino acids. Trimming took 5 bases from V and 0 from J, leaving 8 bases between them. CDR3 coding DNA: TGTGCCAGCAGTCCCTCGATCTCTGGAAACACCATATATTTT. This encodes CASSPSISGNTIYF.